This T cell receptor (beta chain) is drawn from a study of blood T cell repertoires in COVID-19. Using immunoSEQ multiplex PCR, the repertoire was profiled, and TCRdb retains in-frame clones only, with some absent. Here the sample spans tens of thousands of clones, 75% to 95% being singletons. This TCR came from a man aged 50 to 60 with active COVID-19. Material: peripheral blood.

The DNA for the CDR3 is TGTGCCAGTAATTGGCAGGGGTATGGCTACACCTTC. Protein: CASNWQGYGYTF. The chain combines TRBV19 with TRBJ1-2; D is perhaps TRBD1 (6 bases). V gave up 7 bases and J gave up 5 bases, with 11 bases separating them. The CDR3 consists of 12 residues. CDR1 LNHDA and CDR2 SQIVND come from the germline V gene (reference sequence). The complete variable domain, with remaining parts taken from reference TRBV19 and TRBJ1-2, reads DGGITQSPKYLFRKEGQNVTLSCEQNLNHDAMYWYRQDPGQGLRLIYYSQIVNDFQKGDIAEGYSVSREKKESFPLTVTSAQKNPTAFYLCASNWQGYGYTFGSGTRLTVV.